The next 20 T cell receptor beta chains were all read from a single sample in a study of T cells in Graves' hyperthyroidism and ophthalmopathy. Amplification of TCR beta CDR3 regions was performed using RNA transcripts as template. A set of HTBI primers served as the primers for a first-round RT-PCR of the TCR CDR3. TCRdb recomputed calls from the multiplex PCR reads with MiXCR, one row per CDR3 protein. Of over 450,000 distinct CDR3 sequences in the sample, roughly 17% were seen once. Specimen: blood. The source of these receptors is a woman under 30 with Graves' ophthalmopathy.

Notes on this clonotype: The junction does not match germline at one end; this may be a read error. The J gene is TRBJ2-7, the V gene TRBV28; a weak D match, TRBD1 (6 bases). CDR3 length equals 12 residues. In germline, CDR1 is MDHEN, CDR2 SYDVKM. The CDR3 sequence: CACSPDSYEQYF. The CDR3 DNA sequence: TGTGCCTGCAGCCCGGACAGCTACGAGCAGTACTTC.

This chain uses TRBV20-1 with TRBJ2-3, with D tentatively TRBD2 (5 bases). V gave up 0 bases and J gave up 8 bases, with 18 bases separating them. Germline-derived CDR1 and CDR2 are DFQATT and SNEGSKA (reference sequence). The CDR3 is 15 residues long. CDR3 coding DNA: TGCAGTGCTAGAGAGGGAGTCGCAGAACTCGTTACGCAGTATTTT. It specifies CSAREGVAELVTQYF.

Ten or more counts support this clonotype. The chain employs TRBV5-1 and TRBJ1-2, with D perhaps matching TRBD1 (6 bases). Germline CDR1 is SGHRS and CDR2 is YFSETQ. The ends were cut back, 4 bases at V and 7 bases at J, with 14 bases in the middle. This CDR3 comprises 13 residues. The DNA for the CDR3 is TGCGCCAGCAGCGTGGGACATCAGTCTGGCTACACCTTC. Amino acids: CASSVGHQSGYTF.

This clonotype was counted once. The chain combines TRBV20-1 with TRBJ1-5; D uncertain. Trimming removed 3 bases at V and 3 bases at J, with 9 bases between. This CDR3 has 13 amino acids. Germline V gene sequence: CDR1 DFQATT, CDR2 SNEGSKA (reference sequence). CDR3 region: CSASWRYNQPQHF. The DNA of the CDR3 is TGCAGTGCTAGTTGGAGGTACAATCAGCCCCAGCATTTT.

This clonotype was picked up a small number of times. V usage is TRBV10-3 and J usage is TRBJ2-7; tentative D call: TRBD2 (6 bases). Looked up from germline, CDR1 is ENHRY and CDR2 is SYGVKD. CDR3 length: 14 residues. V lost 6 bases to trimming and J lost 2 bases, with 14 bases between them. The DNA for the CDR3 is TGTGCCATCAGCGGCAGGAGGGGAACCTACGAGCAGTACTTC. It is translated as CAISGRRGTYEQYF.

This clonotype was picked up many times. Here the CDR3 DNA reads TGTGCCAGCAGCTTAGACAGGGGGTGGCAAGAGACCCAGTACTTC. Encoded protein: CASSLDRGWQETQYF. The genes are TRBV11-2 and TRBJ2-5; 7 bases are shared with TRBD1. There are 15 residues in the CDR3. V was pared by 0 bases and J by 2 bases, with 3 bases of the junction left unmatched. Looked up from germline, CDR1 is SGHAT and CDR2 is FQNNGV.

This clonotype appeared a few times. This sequence joins TRBV6-5 and TRBJ2-7; maybe TRBD1 (5 bases). From germline, CDR1 is MNHEY and CDR2 SVGAGI. V lost 0 bases to trimming and J lost 2 bases, with 11 bases between them. This CDR3 contains 15 residues. CDR3 residues: CASSYSGQNTYEQYF. For the CDR3, the DNA is TGTGCCAGCAGTTACTCGGGGCAGAACACCTACGAGCAGTACTTC.

This clonotype was recorded a few times. The V and J genes are TRBV6-1 and TRBJ1-4; D ambiguous. The ends were cut back, 7 bases at V and 8 bases at J, with 17 bases in the middle. The CDR3 has 14 amino acids. Germline assignment: CDR1 MNHNS and CDR2 SASEGT. For the CDR3, the DNA is TGTGCCAGCACCGCGAACGAAGGCTGGGAAAAACTGTTTTTT. Amino acids: CASTANEGWEKLFF.

V is TRBV29-1 and J is TRBJ1-1, with a weak D call TRBD1 (6 bases). Trimming stripped 7 bases from V and 8 bases from J, with 14 bases between. Germline CDR1 and CDR2: SQVTM and ANQGSEA. The CDR3 sequence is 11 residues long. Written as DNA, the CDR3 is TGCAGCGCTGACGGACAGACGGAAGCTTTCTTT. Protein: CSADGQTEAFF.

This clonotype was counted only a few times. The chain recombines TRBV7-9 with TRBJ1-3; D gene ambiguous. The ends were cut back, 3 bases at V and 3 bases at J, with 9 bases in the middle. This CDR3 comprises 14 residues. Germline loops: CDR1 SEHNR, CDR2 FQNEAQ (reference sequence). Here the CDR3 DNA reads TGTGCCAGCAGCTTCCATTTAGGTGGAAACACCATATATTTT. Translated: CASSFHLGGNTIYF.

This clonotype was counted at least ten times. The V and J genes are TRBV29-1 and TRBJ1-1, with TRBD1 matching over 8 bases. V was clipped by 6 bases and J by 4 bases; unmatched bases: 7. Germline CDR1 SQVTM, CDR2 ANQGSEA. The length of the CDR3 is 13 residues. CDR3 coding DNA: TGCAGCGTGATGGACAGGGTCGGCACTGAAGCTTTCTTT. It translates to CSVMDRVGTEAFF.

There are many counts of this clonotype. The chain employs TRBV11-2 and TRBJ1-5; D is undetermined. This CDR3 spans 13 amino acids. V shed 6 bases and J shed 5 bases, with 11 bases lying between them. The germline V gene has CDR1 SGHAT and CDR2 FQNNGV. CDR3 residues: CASSLGIYQPQHF. Written as DNA, the CDR3 is TGTGCCAGCAGTTTGGGGATTTATCAGCCCCAGCATTTT.

The chain combines TRBV14 with TRBJ1-6; 7 positions match TRBD1. Germline V gene sequence: CDR1 SGHDN, CDR2 FVKESK. V shed 2 bases, J shed 9 bases, and the junction held 10 bases outside the gene matches. This CDR3 region has 16 residues. CDR3 sequence (DNA): TGTGCCAGCAGCCAACGACGACAGGGTCGGAGTTCACCCCTCCACTTT. Its protein is CASSQRRQGRSSPLHF. Based on the CDR3 plus reference TRBV14 and TRBJ1-6, the full variable domain is EAGVTQFPSHSVIEKGQTVTLRCDPISGHDNLYWYRRVMGKEIKFLLHFVKESKQDESGMPNNRFLAERTGGTYSTLKVQPAELEDSGVYFCASSQRRQGRSSPLHFGNGTRLTVT.

The sample holds many counts of this clonotype. The chain employs TRBV7-2 and TRBJ1-3; D is unclear. Deletions cut 1 base from V and 7 bases from J, with 8 bases between. CDR3 size: 13 residues. Per germline, CDR1 SGHTA and CDR2 FQGNSA. CDR3 residues: CASSLDGSNTIYF. The CDR3 coding sequence is TGTGCCAGCAGCTTAGATGGGTCCAACACCATATATTTT.

This sequence joins TRBV6-5 and TRBJ1-5; 8 positions match TRBD1. Per germline, CDR1 MNHEY and CDR2 SVGAGI. The CDR3 runs to 13 residues. Germline trimming cut 2 bases from V and 10 bases from J; bases unmatched to any gene: 4. The CDR3 spells CASSYIQGVPQHF. The CDR3 nucleotides are TGTGCCAGCAGTTACATACAGGGGGTACCCCAGCATTTT.

The chain recombines TRBV28 with TRBJ2-7, with unresolved D. This CDR3 spans 13 amino acids. With 8 bases removed from V and 9 bases from J, the gap between germline ends came to 20 bases. Germline V gene data show CDR1 as MDHEN and CDR2 as SYDVKM. The CDR3 bases are TGTGCCAGCGACAATCCGGACGGCGTGGGGCAGTACTTC. This translates into CASDNPDGVGQYF.

This clonotype has only a few counts. The chain employs TRBV30 and TRBJ1-1; D not certain. The CDR3 contains 15 residues. The V gene's germline CDR1 is GTSNPN and CDR2 SVGIG (reference sequence). Trimming stripped 3 bases from V and 2 bases from J, with 16 bases between. The CDR3 coding sequence is TGTGCCTGGAGCCCCCAAAGGGTCATTAACACTGAAGCTTTCTTT. Protein: CAWSPQRVINTEAFF.

This clonotype was counted at least ten times. The chain employs TRBV30 and TRBJ1-5; no clear D gene. Deletions cut 0 bases from V and 8 bases from J, with 11 bases between. This CDR3 has 13 residues. Germline V gene data show CDR1 as GTSNPN and CDR2 as SVGIG (reference sequence). CDR3 sequence reads: CAWSVRFGEPQHF. CDR3 sequence (DNA): TGTGCCTGGAGTGTCCGGTTTGGGGAGCCCCAGCATTTT.

This clonotype was observed a few times. This chain connects TRBV20-1 to TRBJ1-2; no reliable D call. The CDR3 is 13 residues long. V lost 4 bases to trimming and J lost 2 bases, with 11 bases between them. The germline V gene has CDR1 DFQATT and CDR2 SNEGSKA (reference sequence). CDR3 protein: CSAISASNYGYTF. The CDR3 DNA is TGCAGTGCTATTTCCGCGTCCAACTATGGCTACACCTTC.

This clonotype was seen at least ten times. V and J are TRBV18 and TRBJ1-5, with D possibly TRBD1 on 5 matching bases. In germline, CDR1 is KGHSH, CDR2 LQKENI. This CDR3 region has 15 residues. The V end was cut by 3 bases, the J end by 5 bases, with 14 bases between. CDR3 amino acids: CASSPIRDLDQPQHF. CDR3 coding DNA: TGTGCCAGCTCACCGATAAGGGACCTGGATCAGCCCCAGCATTTT.